This T cell receptor beta chain derives from a study of blood T cell repertoires in COVID-19. The overall study: The United States, Italy and Spain provided the acute and convalescent COVID-19 samples. The cDNA or gDNA used as material had been derived from T cells, B-cell-depleted T cells, or PBMCs.

V lost 6 bases to trimming and J lost 0 bases, with 17 bases between them. The CDR3 is made up of 16 amino acids. The germline V gene has CDR1 MNHEY and CDR2 SMNVEV (reference sequence). In the authors' workflow: By means of reference gene primer amplification, nucleated cell counts were estimated. Measured with immunoSEQ multiplex PCR; TCRdb has only the in-frame clones, and not every one. The V and J calls and clone size were taken over from that table, and D and trimming were inferred from the DNA. The table lists about 240,000 clones, 86% of them singletons. The rearrangement joins TRBV27 to TRBJ1-2; D perhaps matches TRBD1 (5 bases). This receptor was obtained from a man aged 55 to 70 with acute or convalescent COVID-19. Sample: peripheral blood. This chain's CDR3 is CASSLLAGGANYGYTF. Written as DNA, the CDR3 is TGTGCCAGCAGCCTTCTGGCGGGGGGAGCTAACTATGGCTACACCTTC.